This is a list of T cell receptor beta chains from one sample in a study of cytomegalovirus exposure and HLA in healthy donors. Sequencing was performed with immunoSEQ multiplex PCR; in TCRdb, only in-frame clones are kept and a portion is missing. The sample lists around 150,000 clones; over 80% were seen once. Specimen: PBMCs. These receptors were taken from a man aged 30 to 39 in good health and CMV-seropositive. CDR3s include the opening cysteine and the closing phenylalanine or tryptophan. A D gene is named only where the DNA matches it firmly. Size is stated for part of the rows, as once, few or many counts, or as a class when the clone is expanded.

TRBJ2-2	.	.	TRBV30	TGTGCCTGGAGTCCCCCCCCAGGGTGGACCGGGGAGCTGTTTTTT	CAWSPPPGWTGELFF
TRBJ1-4	.	TRBD1	TRBV2	TGTGCCAGCAGACCCGGGACAGGGGAGTCCAGAGCTAATGAAAAACTGTTTTTT	CASRPGTGESRANEKLFF
TRBJ1-2	.	.	TRBV5-4	TGTGCCAGCAGCTTGGGGCAGGGTCAGGATAAGGGCTACACCTTC	CASSLGQGQDKGYTF
TRBJ2-7	once	.	TRBV6-1	TGTGCCAGCAGCCTGACACGAGCCTACGAGCAGTACTTC	CASSLTRAYEQYF
TRBJ1-1	few	TRBD1	TRBV25-1	TGTGCCAGCAGTTACAGGGGCGGCACTGAAGCTTTCTTT	CASSYRGGTEAFF
TRBJ2-1	.	TRBD2	TRBV2	TGTGCCAGCAGTTGGTTAGGGACTAGCGGGGTCTACAATGAGCAGTTCTTC	CASSWLGTSGVYNEQFF
TRBJ2-2	.	TRBD1	TRBV11-3	TGTGCCAGCAGCTCCCGGGACAGGGAATACACCGGGGAGCTGTTTTTT	CASSSRDREYTGELFF
TRBJ2-7	.	.	TRBV6-5	TGTGCCAGCAGTTACTCGAAGGGGGCCTACGAGCAGTACTTC	CASSYSKGAYEQYF
TRBJ2-5	.	TRBD2	TRBV4-1	TGCGCCAGCAGCATTCGACTAGCGGGAGTCCAAGAGACCCAGTACTTC	CASSIRLAGVQETQYF
TRBJ1-2	.	.	TRBV6-5	TGTGCCAGCAGTTCACAGAACAACTATGGCTACACCTTC	CASSSQNNYGYTF
TRBJ1-2	.	.	TRBV7-9	TGTGCCAGCAGCTCTGAGGTAGTAAGCTACACCTTC	CASSSEVVSYTF
TRBJ2-3	.	.	TRBV5-1	TGCGCCAGCAGCCCCCAGGGACAAGATACGCAGTATTTT	CASSPQGQDTQYF
TRBJ2-7	.	.	TRBV27	TGTGCCAGCAGTCGTCCGGGACACCCCTACGAGCAGTACTTC	CASSRPGHPYEQYF
TRBJ1-3	.	.	TRBV4-3	TGCGCCAGCAGCCAAGCCGATGCTTGGGCGCGAGGAAACACCATATATTTT	CASSQADAWARGNTIYF
TRBJ1-2	.	TRBD1	TRBV11-2	TGTGCCAGCAGCCAACCAGGGGGGAACTATGGCTACACCTTC	CASSQPGGNYGYTF
TRBJ2-1	.	TRBD2	TRBV6-5	TGTGCCAGCAGCCTTCGGACTAGCGGGGGCCCCAAGTCGTTCTTC	CASSLRTSGGPKSFF
TRBJ2-5	.	.	TRBV6-6	TGTGCCAGCAGTACACTCGAACAGGGTCTTAAAGAGACCCAGTACTTC	CASSTLEQGLKETQYF
TRBJ2-7	.	TRBD1	TRBV4-1	TGCGCCAGCAGCCAGGTATTGGGACAGGGGGCCTACGAGCAGTACTTC	CASSQVLGQGAYEQYF
TRBJ2-4	.	TRBD2	TRBV7-9	TGTGCCAGCAGCTTATCAATTAGCGGGAAAAACATTCAGTACTTC	CASSLSISGKNIQYF
TRBJ2-7	.	TRBD1	TRBV18	TGTGCCAGCTCACCTACCTCCGGGACAGAGTCCTACGAGCAGTACTTC	CASSPTSGTESYEQYF
TRBJ2-1	.	.	TRBV9	TGTGCCAGCAGCGTAGTCGGGGAGAGGTCCTACAATGAGCAGTTCTTC	CASSVVGERSYNEQFF
TRBJ2-3	few	.	TRBV9	TGTGCCAGCAGCCTAGGAGGGCGGCGTAGCACAGATACGCAGTATTTT	CASSLGGRRSTDTQYF
TRBJ1-2	.	TRBD1	TRBV4-2	TGTGCCAGCAGCCAAGAGGCGACAGGGGGCTATGGCTACACCTTC	CASSQEATGGYGYTF
TRBJ1-5	.	.	TRBV6-6	TGTGCCAGCAGTTCAAATCAGCCCCAGCATTTT	CASSSNQPQHF
TRBJ2-5	.	.	TRBV11-3	TGTGCCAGCAGCGCGGGGACTGCGGGGACCCAGTACTTC	CASSAGTAGTQYF
TRBJ2-3	.	TRBD1	TRBV18	TGTGCCAGCTCACCATACTCACAGGGGGCTGGTGCAGATACGCAGTATTTT	CASSPYSQGAGADTQYF
TRBJ2-4	.	TRBD1	TRBV7-9	TGTGCCAGCAGCTTAGGACAGGGAATGGGGAGAAACATTCAGTACTTC	CASSLGQGMGRNIQYF
TRBJ2-1	.	TRBD2	TRBV6-4	TGTGCCAGCAGTGAGAGCGGGGGCTCCTACAATGAGCAGTTCTTC	CASSESGGSYNEQFF
TRBJ1-2	.	.	TRBV7-9	TGTGCCAGCAGCTTAAGTTTGGGCACGGCGTCTACCTTC	CASSLSLGTASTF
TRBJ1-6	.	.	TRBV10-3	TGTGCCATCAGGAAAGGACAAATTAATTCACCCCTCCACTTT	CAIRKGQINSPLHF
TRBJ1-2	.	.	TRBV9	TGTGCCAGCAGCGGCTACCGGGACACCAACTATGGCTACACCTTC	CASSGYRDTNYGYTF
TRBJ2-1	.	.	TRBV7-9	TGTGCCAGCAGCTTTCGGGACTACAATGAGCAGTTCTTC	CASSFRDYNEQFF
TRBJ2-3	.	TRBD2	TRBV5-5	TGTGCCAGCAGTACCGGGACTAGCGCCACAGATACGCAGTATTTT	CASSTGTSATDTQYF
TRBJ2-2	once	TRBD2	TRBV9	TGTGCCAGCAGCGTAAGTGCGGGGGGGCGAAACACCGGGGAGCTGTTTTTT	CASSVSAGGRNTGELFF
TRBJ1-1	.	.	TRBV29-1	TGCAGCGTTGAACGGCAGGGAAGCACTGAAGCTTTCTTT	CSVERQGSTEAFF
TRBJ1-4	.	TRBD1	TRBV19	TGTGCCAGTATCGACAGGGGGCAAGTTGGTGAAAAACTGTTTTTT	CASIDRGQVGEKLFF
TRBJ2-7	.	.	TRBV6-6	TGTGCCAGCAGTTACTCGAAGGGGGCCTACGAGCAGTACTTC	CASSYSKGAYEQYF
TRBJ2-3	.	TRBD1	TRBV4-3	TGCGCCAGCAGCCAAGCGGGACAGGGCTCAGATACGCAGTATTTT	CASSQAGQGSDTQYF
TRBJ2-2	.	TRBD1	TRBV2	TGTGCCAGCAATGGGCAGGGGGCCGGGGAGCTGTTTTTT	CASNGQGAGELFF
TRBJ2-5	once	TRBD1	TRBV7-3	TGTGCCAGCAGCCCGGGGACAGGGCGAGGGGAGACCCAGTACTTC	CASSPGTGRGETQYF
TRBJ1-3	.	.	TRBV7-2	TGTGCCAGCAGCTTAAACGGGATTAGCGGGTCCTCTGGAAACACCATATATTTT	CASSLNGISGSSGNTIYF
TRBJ2-1	.	.	TRBV7-9	TGTGCCAGCAGCTTAGTACAGTGGCATGAGCAGTTCTTC	CASSLVQWHEQFF
TRBJ1-1	.	TRBD1	TRBV7-9	TGTGCCAGCAGCATGGACAGGGACACTGAAGCTTTCTTT	CASSMDRDTEAFF
TRBJ1-2	.	TRBD1	TRBV5-1	TGCGCCAGCACCTCCACAGGGGGCCTTCTGAGTGGCTACACCTTC	CASTSTGGLLSGYTF
TRBJ2-7	.	.	TRBV5-1	TGCGCCAGCAGCCTTGAGGGGGTTCTCTCCTACGAGCAGTACTTC	CASSLEGVLSYEQYF
TRBJ2-7	.	TRBD2	TRBV6-5	TGTGCCAGCCGGACTAGCGGGTCTTACGGCGAGCAGTACTTC	CASRTSGSYGEQYF
TRBJ1-5	.	.	TRBV27	TGTGCCAGCAGCCAGCGGGCTATTCGGCCCCAGCATTTT	CASSQRAIRPQHF
TRBJ1-1	many	TRBD1	TRBV19	TGTGCCAGTAGTCCAAGGGCGAGACAGGGGACCACTGAAGCTTTCTTT	CASSPRARQGTTEAFF
TRBJ2-7	once	.	TRBV5-1	TGCGCCAGCGGGTTACCTGGGCCCGCCTACGAGCAGTACTTC	CASGLPGPAYEQYF
TRBJ1-5	.	.	TRBV4-3	TGCGCCAGCAGCCAAGATCGTACGGGGAGCAATCAGCCCCAGCATTTT	CASSQDRTGSNQPQHF
TRBJ2-2	.	.	TRBV13	TGTGCCAGCAGCTGGAGCACCGGGGAGCTGTTTTTT	CASSWSTGELFF
TRBJ2-7	.	.	TRBV7-2	TGTGCCAGCAGCTTTAGCGGACTAACCTACGAGCAGTACTTC	CASSFSGLTYEQYF
TRBJ1-1	.	.	TRBV11-2	TGTGCCAGCAGCCCTCGGGGGGGGGATGAAGCTTTCTTT	CASSPRGGDEAFF
TRBJ1-4	once	.	TRBV4-1	TGCGCCAGCAGCCAAGAGTATGAGGGTGAAAAACTGTTTTTT	CASSQEYEGEKLFF
TRBJ2-1	.	.	TRBV6-5	TGTGCCAGCAGTCAATTAGGACTTTACAATGAGCAGTTCTTC	CASSQLGLYNEQFF
TRBJ2-7	.	.	TRBV7-9	TGTGCCAGCAGCTTAACAGCCCCGAGGGGGACCTACGAGCAGTACTTC	CASSLTAPRGTYEQYF
TRBJ1-5	many	.	TRBV19	TGTGCCAGTAGTATAGGGTACAGGGGCAATCAGCCCCAGCATTTT	CASSIGYRGNQPQHF
TRBJ2-3	.	.	TRBV7-9	TGTGCCAGCAGCCCGAGGTCGGAGGGGACGCAGTATTTT	CASSPRSEGTQYF
TRBJ1-3	.	TRBD1	TRBV7-9	TGTGCCAGCAGCCGAAGGACAGGGGCGACCTCTGGAAACACCATATATTTT	CASSRRTGATSGNTIYF